This entry features one T cell receptor beta chain sequence. Other DNA sequences in the sample encode the same CDR3. The data are from a study of shared clonotypes between healthy human individuals. Across the whole study: CD4 naive cells filled three plates per donor, CD4 memory three, CD8 naive two and CD8 memory one.

Per the original methods: Because ImmunoSEQ provided only junction sequences with no quality scores, the filtering differed. Some clones are missing from TCRdb's copy, which holds only in-frame ones; the method was immunoSEQ multiplex PCR. V and J calls and clone size come straight from that table; D and trimming were deduced from the DNA. The sample yields more than 2 million clones, approximately 95% seen once. The CDR3 sequence is 12 residues long. V shed 1 base and J shed 2 bases, with 6 bases lying between them. CDR1 and CDR2 from the germline V gene are GTSNPN and SVGIG (reference sequence). This clonotype was sampled from a young man in good health. The sequencing sample was made of naive CD4+ T cells sorted from blood. Subset given: CD45RA+ positively selected. The V and J genes are TRBV30 and TRBJ2-7; D call uncertain. The chain's CDR3 is CAWSGTPYEQYF. CDR3 coding DNA: TGTGCCTGGAGTGGGACCCCCTACGAGCAGTACTTC.